This is a list of T cell receptor beta chains from one sample in a study of regulatory T cells in long-lasting Graves disease. Via MiXCR, TCRdb re-called the multiplex PCR reads, giving one row per CDR3 protein. The sample shows approximately 560,000 distinct CDR3 sequences, about 16% of them seen only once. The sample was also linked to a second study, of T cells in Graves' hyperthyroidism and ophthalmopathy.

Sequencing was performed on peripheral blood mononuclear cells (PBMCs), taken at new diagnosis, from a patient treated with antithyroid drugs. The receptors derive from a man between 18 and 29 years old with Graves disease. Both conserved end residues are part of each CDR3. A clone size is listed for some rows: how often the clone was seen (once, few, many), or a class if it is expanded.

v_call clone_size cdr3_aa
TRBV11-2 many CASSSDRPRQYYGYTF
TRBV7-6 NA CASSPWTVNYGYTF
TRBV6-1 many CASRLLPHWDNEQFF
TRBV29-1 NA CSVERSGIEQFF
TRBV29-1 NA CSVEDLNGQGSAEQYF
TRBV7-8 few CASSSPTGGATGYTF
TRBV9 NA CASSYTVGELFF
TRBV12-3/TRBV12-4 many CASSPFGLSSYNEQFF
TRBV7-9 once CASSRTDANYGYTF
TRBV15 once CATSSGRLATDTQYF
TRBV4-2 NA CASSLGTIGRNGELFF